This T cell receptor delta chain stems from a study of gamma-delta chains in newborns, infants, children. Study-wide context: Microbial exposure reportedly drives polyclonal innate γδ T cell expansion after birth.

By frequency in the sample, this clone is hyperexpanded. The sample contains more than one DNA sequence encoding this CDR3. TCRdb made new clone calls on the reads using CATT. The profile shows approximately 2,500 delta-chain clones, around 1% of them singletons. Germline V gives CDR1 GEAIGNYY, CDR2 EKD. V trimming: 3 bases; J trimming: 6 bases; junction bases outside the gene matches: 12. The CDR3 has 18 residues. The rearrangement links TRDV2 to TRDJ2; 13 bases fit TRDD3. The clonotype comes from a child who was a newborn, infant or young child, either healthy, febrile or measles-vaccinated (not recorded which). The sequencing sample was made of blood. The chain's CDR3 is CACDPCTGGYDHPAQLFF. In DNA form, the CDR3 reads TGTGCCTGTGACCCTTGTACTGGGGGATACGATCACCCAGCACAACTCTTCTTT.